One sample yielded the 22 T cell receptor beta chains listed below, sequenced in a study of shared clonotypes between healthy human individuals. The protocol was immunoSEQ multiplex PCR, while the TCRdb copy is restricted to in-frame clones and leaves out a portion. Counted here are about 650,000 clones, less than 97% occurring once; the ten biggest clones make up roughly 0.1%. CD45RO-negative, CCR7-positively selected cells formed the naive CD8 fraction, excluding terminally differentiated effector memory CD45RA+ cells. The specimen sequenced was naive CD8+ T cells sorted from blood. The receptor source for this set is a woman younger than 45 in good health.

This rearrangement joins TRBV7-8 to TRBJ2-3; D is ambiguous. Germline V gene lookup returns CDR1 SGHVS and CDR2 FQNEAQ. Trimming shortened V by 5 bases and J by 8 bases, and 8 bases separated the two germline ends. CDR3 length: 11 amino acids. The CDR3 DNA is TGTGCCAGCAGCCAAGACGCTACGCAGTATTTT. Encoded protein: CASSQDATQYF.

V gene TRBV4-1 combines with J gene TRBJ1-1; 7 bases are a match to TRBD1. CDR1 and CDR2 from the germline V gene are MGHRA and YSYEKL. This CDR3 spans 16 amino acids. V was clipped by 3 bases and J by 3 bases; unmatched bases: 10. The CDR3 DNA reads TGCGCCAGCAGCCAGGATACAGGGGTCACGTACACTGAAGCTTTCTTT. This gives the protein CASSQDTGVTYTEAFF.

The chain is built from TRBV9 and TRBJ2-1; D unclear. V dropped 1 base and J dropped 2 bases, with 10 bases sitting between them. The V gene's germline CDR1 is SGDLS and CDR2 YYNGEE. CDR3 length equals 15 residues. CDR3 region: CASSVYTDAYNEQFF. In nucleotides, the CDR3 is TGTGCCAGCAGCGTATACACAGACGCCTACAATGAGCAGTTCTTC.

The V and J genes are TRBV19 and TRBJ2-1, with 10 bases fitting TRBD2. The germline CDR1 and CDR2 sequences are LNHDA and SQIVND (reference sequence). There are 16 residues in the CDR3. V was clipped by 2 bases and J by 4 bases; unmatched bases: 5. The CDR3, as DNA: TGTGCCAGTAGTATACTAGCGGGAGAGGGTTACAATGAGCAGTTCTTC. This codes for CASSILAGEGYNEQFF.

The rearrangement uses TRBV7-9 and TRBJ2-7, with 9 bases lining up with TRBD2. After removal of 6 bases from V and 4 bases from J, the junction contained 1 base not matched to a gene. The length of the CDR3 is 12 residues. From germline, CDR1 is SEHNR and CDR2 FQNEAQ (reference sequence). This chain's CDR3 is CASRREGYEQYF. The CDR3 bases are TGTGCCAGCAGGCGGGAGGGATACGAGCAGTACTTC.

This chain uses TRBV5-5 with TRBJ2-7; tentatively, D is TRBD1 (5 bases). The CDR3 is 15 residues long. Germline values: CDR1 SGHKS, CDR2 YYEKEE (reference sequence). V dropped 2 bases and J dropped 1 base, with 13 bases sitting between them. CDR3 sequence: CASSFKRQRSYEQYF. CDR3 bases: TGTGCCAGCAGCTTCAAGAGACAGCGATCCTACGAGCAGTACTTC.

The rearrangement links TRBV27 to TRBJ1-2, with 7 bases lining up with TRBD1. This CDR3 region has 14 residues. Looked up from germline, CDR1 is MNHEY and CDR2 is SMNVEV (reference sequence). Losses at the gene ends were 5 bases for V and 2 bases for J; bases not matched to a gene: 5. This chain's CDR3 is CASSIQGGNYGYTF. The CDR3 nucleotides are TGTGCCAGCAGTATCCAGGGGGGGAACTATGGCTACACCTTC.

V is TRBV2 and J is TRBJ2-1; a weak D match, TRBD2 (5 bases). This CDR3 spans 15 amino acids. Germline CDR1 SNHLY, CDR2 FYNNEI. V was shortened by 1 base and J by 0 bases, with 7 bases between the two germline ends. CDR3 nucleotides: TGTGCCAGCAGTGAAGGCGCGGGCTCCTACAATGAGCAGTTCTTC. It codes for CASSEGAGSYNEQFF.

V is TRBV9 and J is TRBJ2-2; D is ambiguous. CDR1 and CDR2 from the germline V gene are SGDLS and YYNGEE. The CDR3 is 14 residues long. Between the trimmed V and J ends, which lost 0 bases and 4 bases, there was a span of 7 bases. For the CDR3, the DNA is TGTGCCAGCAGCGTAGGGTACAGCACCGGGGAGCTGTTTTTT. Encoded protein: CASSVGYSTGELFF.

The CDR3 loop reads CASSQGHYEQYF. The CDR3 nucleotides read TGTGCCAGCTCCCAGGGGCACTACGAGCAGTACTTC. The V gene is TRBV6-6, the J gene TRBJ2-5, with D possibly being TRBD1 (6 bases). The tail of the sequence fits TRBJ2-7 better, so the J call may be wrong. The V gene's germline CDR1 is MNHNY and CDR2 SVGAGI (reference sequence). There are 12 residues in the CDR3.

The V call is TRBV9, the J call TRBJ2-7; 7 bases agree with TRBD2. Unmatched junction bases numbered 6, after V lost 2 bases and J lost 1 base. CDR3 size: 15 residues. From germline, CDR1 is SGDLS and CDR2 YYNGEE. The CDR3 is CASSVSSGWSYEQYF. CDR3 sequence (DNA): TGTGCCAGCAGCGTTTCTAGCGGATGGTCCTACGAGCAGTACTTC.

The V gene is TRBV4-2, the J gene TRBJ2-5; no firm D call. Germline assignment: CDR1 LGHNA and CDR2 YNFKEQ. Trimming cost V 0 bases and J 4 bases, with 12 bases left between them. The CDR3 has 15 residues. The chain's CDR3 is CASSQDWPRPETQYF. The CDR3 DNA reads TGTGCCAGCAGCCAAGACTGGCCGAGGCCAGAGACCCAGTACTTC.

This chain uses TRBV28 with TRBJ2-4, with TRBD2 identical over 10 bases. This CDR3 has 20 amino acids. In germline, CDR1 is MDHEN, CDR2 SYDVKM. V lost 2 bases and J lost 2; bases outside the gene matches: 15. CDR3 protein: CASSLNLWLAGEIPKNIQYF. The CDR3 DNA is TGTGCCAGCAGTTTAAATCTTTGGCTAGCGGGAGAAATTCCCAAAAACATTCAGTACTTC. Full variable domain (missing parts from reference TRBV28 and TRBJ2-4): DVKVTQSSRYLVKRTGEKVFLECVQDMDHENMFWYRQDPGLGLRLIYFSYDVKMKEKGDIPEGYSVSREKKERFSLILESASTNQTSMYLCASSLNLWLAGEIPKNIQYFGAGTRLSVL.

This chain uses TRBV6-1 with TRBJ2-7; D remains unclear. Germline CDR1 and CDR2: MNHNS and SASEGT. Trimming removed 3 bases at V and 3 bases at J, with 21 bases between. This CDR3 is 17 amino acids long. As DNA, the CDR3 is TGTGCCAGCAGTGACATGAGTTCTCACCGATCATACTACGAGCAGTACTTC. It specifies CASSDMSSHRSYYEQYF.

The genes are TRBV19 and TRBJ2-5, with 9 bases identical to TRBD1. With V trimmed by 6 bases and J by 3 bases, 11 bases remained unmatched. Germline assignment: CDR1 LNHDA and CDR2 SQIVND (reference sequence). There are 16 residues in the CDR3. CDR3 sequence: CASSGTGYLGEETQYF. In nucleotides, the CDR3 is TGTGCCAGTAGCGGGACAGGGTACCTAGGGGAAGAGACCCAGTACTTC.

The chain combines TRBV5-1 with TRBJ2-1; the D gene is possibly TRBD1 (6 bases). CDR3 length equals 15 residues. Germline CDR1 is SGHRS and CDR2 is YFSETQ. Trimming stripped 1 base from V and 4 bases from J, with 12 bases between. The CDR3 is CASSLTGRVYNEQFF. As DNA, the CDR3 is TGCGCCAGCAGCTTGACAGGGCGCGTTTACAATGAGCAGTTCTTC.

The rearrangement links TRBV6-5 to TRBJ2-2; 7 nucleotides line up with TRBD2. The CDR3 runs 16 residues. V shed 0 bases and J 5 bases; nucleotides not matched to a gene: 6. Germline V gene lookup returns CDR1 MNHEY and CDR2 SVGAGI. In DNA form, the CDR3 reads TGTGCCAGCAGTTACTCTGCGGGAGAGATGACCGGGGAGCTGTTTTTT. This encodes CASSYSAGEMTGELFF.

The chain employs TRBV5-1 and TRBJ2-7; D possibly corresponds to TRBD2 (7 bases). The length of the CDR3 is 14 residues. V lost 4 bases and J 2 bases, leaving 13 bases between the germline ends. Germline V gene sequence: CDR1 SGHRS, CDR2 YFSETQ. CDR3 amino acids: CASSGGSGAYEQYF. DNA of the CDR3: TGCGCCAGCAGCGGGGGCAGCGGGGCCTACGAGCAGTACTTC.

The J gene is TRBJ1-1, the V gene TRBV6-4; possibly TRBD1 for D (5 bases). The CDR3 runs 13 residues. Germline CDR1 and CDR2: MRHNA and SNTAGT. Between the trimmed V and J ends, which lost 8 bases and 3 bases, there was a span of 13 bases. CDR3: CASPGGGDTEAFF. The DNA of the CDR3 is TGTGCCAGCCCCGGTGGGGGAGACACTGAAGCTTTCTTT.

Details on this clone: The same CDR3 can be traced to other DNA sequences in this sample. CDR3 DNA: TGTGCCAGCAGTGTGGGCTCCTACGAGCAGTACTTC. Amino acids: CASSVGSYEQYF. The chain combines TRBV2 with TRBJ2-7; D gene uncertain. Trimming cost V 4 bases and J 0 bases, with 4 bases left between them. Per germline, CDR1 SNHLY and CDR2 FYNNEI. The CDR3 runs to 12 residues.

This clone was detected only once. The V and J genes are TRBV13 and TRBJ1-2; 8 bases align to TRBD1. Germline assignment: CDR1 PRHDT and CDR2 FYEKMQ (reference sequence). The length of the CDR3 is 11 residues. V shed 7 bases, J shed 8 bases, and the junction held 3 bases outside the gene matches. CDR3 amino acids: CASTGGAGYTF. The CDR3 DNA is TGTGCCAGCACAGGGGGCGCGGGCTACACCTTC.

The chain uses TRBV18 and TRBJ2-1, with D tentatively TRBD2 (5 bases). V was pared by 3 bases and J by 6 bases, with 18 bases between. This CDR3 is built from 16 residues. Germline CDR1 KGHSH, CDR2 LQKENI. CDR3 DNA sequence: TGTGCCAGCTCACCCTCCGGGGTACGAATTCCCAATGAGCAGTTCTTC. This sequence encodes CASSPSGVRIPNEQFF.